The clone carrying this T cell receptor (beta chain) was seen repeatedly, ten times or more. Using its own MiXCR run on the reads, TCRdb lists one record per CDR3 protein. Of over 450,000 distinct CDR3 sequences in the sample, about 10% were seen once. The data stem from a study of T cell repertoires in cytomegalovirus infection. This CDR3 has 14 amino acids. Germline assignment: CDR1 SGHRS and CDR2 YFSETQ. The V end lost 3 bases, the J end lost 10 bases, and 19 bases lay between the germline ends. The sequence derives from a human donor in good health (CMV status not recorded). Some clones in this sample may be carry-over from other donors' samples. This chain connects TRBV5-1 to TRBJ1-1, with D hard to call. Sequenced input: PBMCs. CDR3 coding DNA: TGCGCCAGCAGCTCGAGCGGGGAGTACGGCGGAGCTTTCTTT. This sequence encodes CASSSSGEYGGAFF.